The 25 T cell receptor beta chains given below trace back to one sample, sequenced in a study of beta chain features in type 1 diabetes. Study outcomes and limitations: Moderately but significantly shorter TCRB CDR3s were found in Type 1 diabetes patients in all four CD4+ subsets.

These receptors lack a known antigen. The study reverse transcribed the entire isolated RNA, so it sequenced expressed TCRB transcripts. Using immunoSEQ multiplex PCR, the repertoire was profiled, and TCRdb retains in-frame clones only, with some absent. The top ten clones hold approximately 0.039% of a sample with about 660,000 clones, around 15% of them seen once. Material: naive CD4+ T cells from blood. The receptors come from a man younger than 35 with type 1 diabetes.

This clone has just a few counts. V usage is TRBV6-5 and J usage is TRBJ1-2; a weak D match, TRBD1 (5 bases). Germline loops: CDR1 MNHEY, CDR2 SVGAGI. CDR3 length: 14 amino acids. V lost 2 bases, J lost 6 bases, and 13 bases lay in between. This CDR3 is CASSYRQGVNGYTF. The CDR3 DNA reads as TGTGCCAGCAGTTACCGGCAGGGTGTTAATGGCTACACCTTC.

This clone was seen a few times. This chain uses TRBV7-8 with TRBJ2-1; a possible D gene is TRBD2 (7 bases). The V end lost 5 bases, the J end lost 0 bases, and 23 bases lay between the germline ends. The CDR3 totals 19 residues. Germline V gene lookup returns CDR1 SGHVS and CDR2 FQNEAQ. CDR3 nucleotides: TGTGCCAGCAGCCGGAGTGGGAGGCGGGGGCCTAGCTCCTACAATGAGCAGTTCTTC. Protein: CASSRSGRRGPSSYNEQFF.

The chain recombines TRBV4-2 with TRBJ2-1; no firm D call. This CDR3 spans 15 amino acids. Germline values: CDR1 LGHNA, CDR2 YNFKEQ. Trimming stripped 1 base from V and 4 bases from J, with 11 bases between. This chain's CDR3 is CASSQGGSSYNEQFF. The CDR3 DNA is TGTGCCAGCAGCCAAGGCGGAAGTTCTTACAATGAGCAGTTCTTC.

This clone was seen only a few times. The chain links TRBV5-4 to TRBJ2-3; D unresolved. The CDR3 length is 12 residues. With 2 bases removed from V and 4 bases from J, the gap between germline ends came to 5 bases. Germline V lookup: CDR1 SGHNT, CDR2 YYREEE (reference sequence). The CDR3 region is CASSLGADTQYF. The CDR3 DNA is TGTGCCAGCAGCTTAGGTGCAGATACGCAGTATTTT.

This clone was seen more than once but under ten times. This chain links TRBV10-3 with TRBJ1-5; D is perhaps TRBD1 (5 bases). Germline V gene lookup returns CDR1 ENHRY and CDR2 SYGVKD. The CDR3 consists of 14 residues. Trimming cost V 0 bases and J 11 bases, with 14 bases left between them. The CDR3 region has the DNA TGTGCCATCAGTGAGTCGAAGGGGCTGGGTTCCCAGCATTTT. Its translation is CAISESKGLGSQHF.

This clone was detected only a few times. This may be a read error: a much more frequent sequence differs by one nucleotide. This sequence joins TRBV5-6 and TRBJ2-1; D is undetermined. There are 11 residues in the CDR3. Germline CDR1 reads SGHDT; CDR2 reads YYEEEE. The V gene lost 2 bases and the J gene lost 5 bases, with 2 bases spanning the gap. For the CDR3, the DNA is TGTGCCAGCAGCTTTGACAATGAGCAGTTCTTC. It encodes CASSFDNEQFF.

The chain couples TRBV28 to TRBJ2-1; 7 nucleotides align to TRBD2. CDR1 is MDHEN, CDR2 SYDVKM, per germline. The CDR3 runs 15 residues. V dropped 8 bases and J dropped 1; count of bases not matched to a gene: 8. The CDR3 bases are TGTGCCAGCCTTTCCCTGGGACTATCCTACAATGAGCAGTTCTTC. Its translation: CASLSLGLSYNEQFF.

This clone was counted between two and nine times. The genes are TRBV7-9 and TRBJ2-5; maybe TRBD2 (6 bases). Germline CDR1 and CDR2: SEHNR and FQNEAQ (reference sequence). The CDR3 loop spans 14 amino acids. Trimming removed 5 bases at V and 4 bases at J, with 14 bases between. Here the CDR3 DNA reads TGTGCCAGCAGCGAAGAGGAGGGTCGAGAGACCCAGTACTTC. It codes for CASSEEEGRETQYF.

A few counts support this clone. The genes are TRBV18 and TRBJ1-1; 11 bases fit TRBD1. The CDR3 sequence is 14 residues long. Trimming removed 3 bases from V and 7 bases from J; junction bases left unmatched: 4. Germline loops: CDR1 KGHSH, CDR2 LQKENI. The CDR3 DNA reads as TGTGCCAGCTCACCCGGACAGGGGGCGAGTGAAGCTTTCTTT. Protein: CASSPGQGASEAFF.

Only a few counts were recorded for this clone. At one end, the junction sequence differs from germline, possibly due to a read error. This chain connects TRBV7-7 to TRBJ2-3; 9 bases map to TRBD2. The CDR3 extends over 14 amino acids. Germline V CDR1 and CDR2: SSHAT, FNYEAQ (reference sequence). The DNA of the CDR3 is TGTGCTAGCAGCTTAGGACTAGCGTCAGATACGCAGTATTTT. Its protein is CASSLGLASDTQYF.

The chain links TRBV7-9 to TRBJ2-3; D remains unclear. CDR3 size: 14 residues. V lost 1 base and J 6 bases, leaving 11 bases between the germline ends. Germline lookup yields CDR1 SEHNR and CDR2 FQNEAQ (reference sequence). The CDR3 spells CASSLDQVPDTQYF. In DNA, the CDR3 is TGTGCCAGCAGCTTAGACCAAGTCCCGGATACGCAGTATTTT.

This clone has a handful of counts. CDR3 sequence: CSVKNSSYNEQFF. The DNA for the CDR3 is TGCAGCGTTAAAAATAGCTCCTACAATGAGCAGTTCTTC. This chain connects TRBV29-1 to TRBJ2-1; D unresolved. Per germline, CDR1 SQVTM and CDR2 ANQGSEA. V gave up 5 bases and J gave up 0 bases, with 8 bases separating them. The CDR3 runs 13 residues.

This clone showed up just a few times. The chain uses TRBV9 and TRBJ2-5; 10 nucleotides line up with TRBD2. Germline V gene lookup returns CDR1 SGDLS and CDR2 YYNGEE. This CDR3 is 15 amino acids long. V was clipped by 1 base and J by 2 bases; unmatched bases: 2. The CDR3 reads CASSVSAGGQETQYF. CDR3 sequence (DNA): TGTGCCAGCAGCGTATCAGCGGGGGGGCAAGAGACCCAGTACTTC.

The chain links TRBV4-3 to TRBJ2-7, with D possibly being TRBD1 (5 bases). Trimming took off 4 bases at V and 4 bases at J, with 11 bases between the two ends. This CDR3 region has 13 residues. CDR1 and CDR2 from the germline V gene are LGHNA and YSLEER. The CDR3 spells CASSPTRVYEQYF. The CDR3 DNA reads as TGCGCCAGCAGCCCAACCAGGGTTTACGAGCAGTACTTC.

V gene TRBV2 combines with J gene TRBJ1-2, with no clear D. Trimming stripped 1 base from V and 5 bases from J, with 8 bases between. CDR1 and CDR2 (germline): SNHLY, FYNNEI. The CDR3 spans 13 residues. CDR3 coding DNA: TGTGCCAGCAGTGAAGACAGAGGTTATGGCTACACCTTC. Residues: CASSEDRGYGYTF.

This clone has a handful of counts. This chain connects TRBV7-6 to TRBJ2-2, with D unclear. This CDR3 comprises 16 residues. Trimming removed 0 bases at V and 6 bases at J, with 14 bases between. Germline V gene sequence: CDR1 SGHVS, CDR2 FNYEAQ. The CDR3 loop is CASSLASTTAAGELFF. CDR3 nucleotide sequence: TGTGCCAGCAGCTTAGCGTCTACCACCGCCGCCGGGGAGCTGTTTTTT.

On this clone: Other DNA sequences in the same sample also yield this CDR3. The CDR3 nucleotides read TGTGCCAGCAGCCCAGGGGGATTGAACACTGAAGCTTTCTTT. It specifies CASSPGGLNTEAFF. This chain connects TRBV2 to TRBJ1-1, with TRBD1 identical over 7 bases. The CDR3 totals 14 residues. With V trimmed by 6 bases and J by 0 bases, 4 bases remained unmatched. The V gene's germline CDR1 is SNHLY and CDR2 FYNNEI.

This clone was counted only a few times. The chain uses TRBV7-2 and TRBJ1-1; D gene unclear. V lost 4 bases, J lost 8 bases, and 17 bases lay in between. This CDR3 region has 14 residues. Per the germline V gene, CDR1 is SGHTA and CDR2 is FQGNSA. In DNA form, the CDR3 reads TGTGCCAGCAGCTCGTTTGAGGCGGGTGGGGAAGCTTTCTTT. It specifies CASSSFEAGGEAFF.

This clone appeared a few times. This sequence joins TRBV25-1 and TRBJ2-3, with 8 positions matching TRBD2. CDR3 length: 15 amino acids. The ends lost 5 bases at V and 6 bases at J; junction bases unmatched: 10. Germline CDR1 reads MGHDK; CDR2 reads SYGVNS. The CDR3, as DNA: TGTGCCAGCAGTCCCCCGGGAGGGCCGGGGGATACGCAGTATTTT. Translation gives CASSPPGGPGDTQYF.

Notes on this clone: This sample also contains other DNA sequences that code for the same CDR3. The CDR3 DNA follows: TGTGCCAGCTCACCAGGGACAGATACGCAGTATTTT. This codes for CASSPGTDTQYF. The chain couples TRBV18 to TRBJ2-3; D gene uncertain. The CDR3 loop spans 12 amino acids. Trimming stripped 2 bases from V and 3 bases from J, with 3 bases between. The germline V gene has CDR1 KGHSH and CDR2 LQKENI.

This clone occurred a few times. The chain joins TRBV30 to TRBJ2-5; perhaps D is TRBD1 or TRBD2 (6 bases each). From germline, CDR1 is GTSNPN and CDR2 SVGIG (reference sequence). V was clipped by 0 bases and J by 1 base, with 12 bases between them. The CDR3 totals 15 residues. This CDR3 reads CAWSVGGGIQETQYF. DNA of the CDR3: TGTGCCTGGAGTGTCGGAGGGGGTATCCAAGAGACCCAGTACTTC.

CDR3 bases: TGTGCCAGCAGCCCCGAGACAGGGACACCCCTCCACTTT. Translating gives CASSPETGTPLHF. This chain links TRBV7-8 with TRBJ1-6, with 7 bases matching TRBD1. CDR3 length equals 13 residues. Germline V gene sequence: CDR1 SGHVS, CDR2 FQNEAQ. Losses at the gene ends were 5 bases for V and 11 bases for J; bases not matched to a gene: 6.

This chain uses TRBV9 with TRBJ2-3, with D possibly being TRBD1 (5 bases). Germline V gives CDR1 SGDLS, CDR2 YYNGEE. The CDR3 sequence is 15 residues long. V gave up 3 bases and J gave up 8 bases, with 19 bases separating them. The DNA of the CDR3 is TGTGCCAGCAGCGCCAGGACCGACAGCTCAGCTACGCAGTATTTT. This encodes CASSARTDSSATQYF.

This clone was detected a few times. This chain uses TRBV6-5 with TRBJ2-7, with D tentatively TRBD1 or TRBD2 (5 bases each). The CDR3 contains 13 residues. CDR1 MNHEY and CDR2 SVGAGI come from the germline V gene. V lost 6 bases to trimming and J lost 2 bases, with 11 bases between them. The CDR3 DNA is TGTGCCAGCAGAACGGGACCCACCTACGAGCAGTACTTC. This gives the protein CASRTGPTYEQYF.

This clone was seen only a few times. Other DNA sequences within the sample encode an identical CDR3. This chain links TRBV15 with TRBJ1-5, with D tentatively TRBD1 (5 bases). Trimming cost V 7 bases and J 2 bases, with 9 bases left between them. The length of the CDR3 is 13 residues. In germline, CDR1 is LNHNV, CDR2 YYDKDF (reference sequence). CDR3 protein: CATTGGGNQPQHF. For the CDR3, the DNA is TGTGCCACCACGGGGGGGGGCAATCAGCCCCAGCATTTT.